These 28 T cell receptor beta chains were all obtained from the same sample, sequenced in a study of blood T cell repertoires in COVID-19. Assay: immunoSEQ multiplex PCR; the TCRdb copy retains only in-frame clones and omits some. This sample carries under 150,000 clones, 65% to 80% of them seen once, and the ten largest clones take around 13%. Input material: peripheral blood. Receptor source: a man older than 75 with acute or convalescent COVID-19.

This clone has just a few counts. The chain is built from TRBV4-3 and TRBJ1-1; a possible D gene is TRBD1 (5 bases). The CDR3 extends over 14 amino acids. Deletions cut 0 bases from V and 6 bases from J, with 11 bases between. Germline V gives CDR1 LGHNA, CDR2 YSLEER. CDR3 nucleotide sequence: TGCGCCAGCAGCCAAGATCGGTGGGGGGCTGAAGCTTTCTTT. The encoded protein is CASSQDRWGAEAFF.

The chain is built from TRBV7-6 and TRBJ2-5; tentative D call: TRBD1 (5 bases). Germline V lookup: CDR1 SGHVS, CDR2 FNYEAQ. V gave up 3 bases and J gave up 1 base, with 9 bases separating them. The CDR3 covers 14 residues. The CDR3 nucleotides are TGTGCCAGCAGCTTTTACCAGGGCCAAGAGACCCAGTACTTC. Translated: CASSFYQGQETQYF.

This rearrangement joins TRBV19 to TRBJ1-3; D uncertain. The germline V gene encodes CDR1 LNHDA and CDR2 SQIVND (reference sequence). The CDR3 consists of 17 residues. Trimming removed 3 bases at V and 2 bases at J, with 17 bases between. This chain's CDR3 is CASSINRGGRPGNTIYF. CDR3 in DNA: TGTGCCAGTAGTATCAATCGAGGAGGGAGGCCTGGAAACACCATATATTTT.

This clone was picked up a small number of times. The V call is TRBV11-3, the J call TRBJ2-1; D is uncertain. The germline V gene encodes CDR1 SGHNT and CDR2 YENEEA. Trimming stripped 1 base from V and 4 bases from J, with 11 bases between. This CDR3 has 15 amino acids. CDR3 DNA: TGTGCCAGCAGCTTAGGAGAGTCCGATTACAATGAGCAGTTCTTC. The encoded protein is CASSLGESDYNEQFF.

The rearrangement uses TRBV30 and TRBJ1-1, with 8 bases identical to TRBD1. The length of the CDR3 is 13 residues. V was pared by 5 bases and J by 2 bases, with 4 bases of the junction left unmatched. The germline V gene encodes CDR1 GTSNPN and CDR2 SVGIG (reference sequence). The CDR3 region is CAWAGGVNTEAFF. CDR3 bases: TGTGCCTGGGCAGGGGGCGTCAACACTGAAGCTTTCTTT.

The CDR3: CASSSTRETAKQYF. The CDR3 nucleotides are TGTGCCAGCAGTTCGACTAGGGAGACTGCCAAGCAGTACTTC. The chain joins TRBV28 to TRBJ2-7, with D maybe TRBD2 (6 bases). With 4 bases removed from V and 8 bases from J, the gap between germline ends came to 18 bases. The germline V gene encodes CDR1 MDHEN and CDR2 SYDVKM. This CDR3 spans 14 amino acids.

This sequence joins TRBV3-1 (or the pseudogene TRBV3-2) and TRBJ2-7; possibly TRBD2 for D (5 bases). V was shortened by 1 base and J by 7 bases, with 5 bases between the two germline ends. CDR1 and CDR2 from the germline V gene are LGHDT and YNNKEL (reference sequence). The CDR3 runs 11 residues. CDR3 amino acids: CASSQAGEQYF. The DNA for the CDR3 is TGTGCCAGCAGCCAAGCGGGGGAGCAGTACTTC.

This chain connects TRBV20-1 to TRBJ2-7, with 11 bases matching TRBD2. The germline V gene encodes CDR1 DFQATT and CDR2 SNEGSKA (reference sequence). This CDR3 region has 15 residues. Trimming cost V 5 bases and J 6 bases; bases outside gene matches: 12. The CDR3 loop reads CSAGDTLAGGLEQYF. The CDR3 DNA follows: TGCAGTGCTGGTGACACTCTAGCGGGGGGCCTCGAGCAGTACTTC.

DNA of the CDR3: TGTGCCAGCAGCTTTGGGGGGGGAGGCCAGCCCCAGCATTTT. Protein product: CASSFGGGGQPQHF. The rearrangement uses TRBV7-9 and TRBJ1-5; D perhaps matches TRBD1 (5 bases). This CDR3 is 14 amino acids long. Germline V gives CDR1 SEHNR, CDR2 FQNEAQ (reference sequence). V gave up 3 bases and J gave up 7 bases, with 13 bases separating them.

The chain has TRBV28 and TRBJ1-2; 8 bases are a match to TRBD1. The CDR3 covers 13 residues. From germline, CDR1 is MDHEN and CDR2 SYDVKM. The junction had 8 bases not matched to a gene; V was cut back by 11 bases and J by 3 bases. CDR3 amino acids: CAGTDRADYGYTF. As DNA, the CDR3 is TGTGCCGGGACGGACAGGGCCGACTATGGCTACACCTTC.

The V call is TRBV10-3, the J call TRBJ2-7; D is possibly TRBD1 (6 bases). Germline CDR1 is ENHRY and CDR2 is SYGVKD. CDR3 length: 14 residues. The CDR3 DNA follows: TGTGCTGCGTCCACGGACAGCAACTCCTACGAGCAGTACTTC. This codes for CAASTDSNSYEQYF.

This clone showed up just a few times. The chain recombines TRBV27 with TRBJ1-1; 9 bases agree with TRBD1. The CDR3 spans 12 residues. From germline, CDR1 is MNHEY and CDR2 SMNVEV (reference sequence). V dropped 5 bases and J dropped 7; count of bases not matched to a gene: 2. The CDR3 sequence is CASSRQGDEAFF. Here the CDR3 DNA reads TGTGCCAGCAGTCGACAGGGGGATGAAGCTTTCTTT.

This chain uses TRBV7-9 with TRBJ2-3; no reliable D call. The CDR3 runs 12 residues. Germline-derived CDR1 and CDR2 are SEHNR and FQNEAQ (reference sequence). Trimming pared 3 bases from V and 2 bases from J, leaving 3 bases between. The CDR3 is CASSFSTDTQYF. The CDR3 nucleotides are TGTGCCAGCAGCTTCTCCACAGATACGCAGTATTTT.

This chain connects TRBV5-4 to TRBJ2-5, with D tentatively TRBD2 (6 bases). V was cut by 4 bases and J by 0 bases, with 13 bases left in between. This CDR3 has 15 residues. The germline V gene has CDR1 SGHNT and CDR2 YYREEE (reference sequence). As DNA, the CDR3 is TGTGCCAGCAGCGTCGACGGGGGATACCAAGAGACCCAGTACTTC. Its protein is CASSVDGGYQETQYF.

The chain uses TRBV29-1 and TRBJ2-5; no clear D gene. The CDR3 length is 13 residues. The V end lost 8 bases, the J end lost 4 bases, and 17 bases lay between the germline ends. Per germline, CDR1 SQVTM and CDR2 ANQGSEA. The CDR3 loop reads CSLRLTPGETQYF. The CDR3 coding sequence is TGCAGCTTGAGGTTGACCCCGGGAGAGACCCAGTACTTC.

The chain has TRBV7-2 and TRBJ2-7, with D tentatively TRBD1 (6 bases). The V gene lost 2 bases and the J gene lost 3 bases, with 11 bases spanning the gap. This CDR3 contains 14 residues. In germline, CDR1 is SGHTA, CDR2 FQGNSA. As DNA, the CDR3 is TGTGCCAGCAGCTTATTGCCAGGGGTCTACGAGCAGTACTTC. Its translation is CASSLLPGVYEQYF.

This chain connects TRBV5-1 to TRBJ1-2, with 7 bases identical to TRBD1. Germline V gives CDR1 SGHRS, CDR2 YFSETQ. Trimming removed 3 bases from V and 6 bases from J; junction bases left unmatched: 8. This CDR3 region has 14 residues. CDR3 DNA sequence: TGCGCCAGCAGCTACTCCGGGACAGAGAATGGCTACACCTTC. This gives the protein CASSYSGTENGYTF. The full variable domain, its missing parts supplied by reference TRBV5-1 and TRBJ1-2, is KAGVTQTPRYLIKTRGQQVTLSCSPISGHRSVSWYQQTPGQGLQFLFEYFSETQRNKGNFPGRFSGRQFSNSRSEMNVSTLELGDSALYLCASSYSGTENGYTFGSGTRLTVV.

The chain carries TRBV18 and TRBJ2-2; D remains unclear. Germline V gene data show CDR1 as KGHSH and CDR2 as LQKENI. This CDR3 spans 13 amino acids. V was shortened by 2 bases and J by 7 bases, with 8 bases between the two germline ends. The CDR3 sequence: CASSPREDGELFF. The DNA for the CDR3 is TGTGCCAGCTCACCAAGAGAAGACGGGGAGCTGTTTTTT.

For the CDR3, the DNA is TGCAGTGCTAGTAATCCTAACACAGGGGTCAAGGACGAGCAGTACTTC. This gives the protein CSASNPNTGVKDEQYF. J is TRBJ2-7 and V is TRBV20-1; 7 bases line up with TRBD1. Germline CDR1 DFQATT, CDR2 SNEGSKA (reference sequence). V lost 3 bases, J lost 5 bases, and 16 bases stayed unmatched. This CDR3 spans 16 amino acids.

This clone occurred once. This CDR3 is CATSDGTGFEKLFF. The CDR3 region has the DNA TGTGCCACCAGTGACGGGACAGGGTTTGAAAAACTGTTTTTT. The chain carries TRBV24-1 and TRBJ1-4; 9 nucleotides line up with TRBD1. CDR1 and CDR2 (germline): KGHDR, SFDVKD. The CDR3 has 14 amino acids. V trimming: 4 bases; J trimming: 7 bases; junction bases outside the gene matches: 3.

The chain couples TRBV11-3 to TRBJ1-6; 9 bases match TRBD1. The CDR3 totals 14 residues. V shed 5 bases and J 6 bases; nucleotides not matched to a gene: 2. The germline V gene encodes CDR1 SGHNT and CDR2 YENEEA. CDR3 coding DNA: TGTGCCAGCAGCCAGGGACAGGGTAATTCACCCCTCCACTTT. Encoded protein: CASSQGQGNSPLHF.

This clone appeared once. The rearrangement links TRBV2 to TRBJ1-4; D gene uncertain. The V gene lost 4 bases and the J gene lost 4 bases, with 10 bases spanning the gap. This CDR3 has 14 amino acids. Germline V lookup: CDR1 SNHLY, CDR2 FYNNEI. CDR3 sequence reads: CASSVSGINEKLFF. The CDR3 DNA is TGTGCCAGCAGTGTAAGCGGAATTAATGAAAAACTGTTTTTT.

This clone was observed at least ten times. The rearrangement links TRBV19 to TRBJ2-7, with 10 bases lining up with TRBD1. The CDR3 loop spans 12 amino acids. CDR1 and CDR2 from the germline V gene are LNHDA and SQIVND (reference sequence). V gave up 11 bases and J gave up 6 bases; unmatched junction bases: 7. The CDR3 bases are TGTGCCTCCAGGACAGGGGGAGGCGAGCAGTACTTC. Protein sequence: CASRTGGGEQYF.

This rearrangement joins TRBV3-1 (or the pseudogene TRBV3-2) to TRBJ1-3; D unclear. Germline V gene sequence: CDR1 LGHDT, CDR2 YNNKEL (reference sequence). Trimming shortened V by 4 bases and J by 0 bases, and 13 bases separated the two germline ends. There are 16 residues in the CDR3. For the CDR3, the DNA is TGTGCCAGCAGCCGATGCCGAGGGTGCTCTGGAAACACCATATATTTT. It codes for CASSRCRGCSGNTIYF.

This clone was recorded a few times. The V and J genes are TRBV28 and TRBJ1-1, with 11 bases fitting TRBD1. Per germline, CDR1 MDHEN and CDR2 SYDVKM. J was trimmed by 8 bases and V by 6 bases; bases with no gene match: 11. This CDR3 has 15 residues. The CDR3 loop reads CASSQPGQGGREAFF. The CDR3 DNA reads TGTGCCAGCAGCCAACCGGGACAGGGGGGGAGAGAAGCTTTCTTT.

This clone occurred a few times. The rearrangement joins TRBV5-1 to TRBJ2-2; D not resolved. This CDR3 spans 15 amino acids. The germline gives CDR1 SGHRS, CDR2 YFSETQ. Trimming left V 1 base short and J 3 bases short, with 10 bases between. CDR3 amino acids: CASSLTTADTGELFF. The CDR3 nucleotides read TGCGCCAGCAGCTTGACAACCGCGGACACCGGGGAGCTGTTTTTT.

This clone was found a few times. The rearrangement uses TRBV5-1 and TRBJ2-7; TRBD1 aligns across 8 bases. V was pared by 3 bases and J by 2 bases, with 7 bases of the junction left unmatched. Looked up from germline, CDR1 is SGHRS and CDR2 is YFSETQ. The CDR3 runs 15 residues. The CDR3 DNA sequence: TGCGCCAGCAGCTCAGGACAGGGTTCGCCCTACGAGCAGTACTTC. This gives the protein CASSSGQGSPYEQYF.

This clone was observed a handful of times. The chain uses TRBV7-3 and TRBJ1-2; 9 bases align to TRBD1. The CDR3 sequence is 14 residues long. The V and J ends lost 1 base and 6 bases, in that order; junction bases with no gene match: 3. Per the germline V gene, CDR1 is SGHTA and CDR2 is FQGTGA. The CDR3 nucleotides are TGTGCCAGCAGCTTAATGGGACAGGGCGATGGCTACACCTTC. Its protein product is CASSLMGQGDGYTF.